The sequence of this TCR beta chain was determined in a study of blood T cell repertoires in COVID-19. Study-level background: Donors in the United States, Italy and Spain gave samples during acute or convalescent COVID-19. PBMCs, B-cell-depleted T cells, or T cells were the source of the cDNA or gDNA that made up the material.

The CDR3 contains 15 residues. With V trimmed by 6 bases and J by 1 base, 6 bases remained unmatched. Germline V gene sequence: CDR1 SGHDT, CDR2 YYEEEE. As originally analysed: Estimation of nucleated cell counts was performed using reference gene primer amplification. Profiled with immunoSEQ multiplex PCR; TCRdb holds only in-frame clones, not every one. From that table come the V and J calls and clone size; the DNA was used to work out D and trimming. There are approximately 34,000 clones in the sample; about 90% occur only once, and roughly a tenth lies in the top ten. The sample comprised peripheral blood. This clonotype was sampled from a human donor in a cohort sampled during active COVID-19. This chain connects TRBV5-6 to TRBJ2-1; 8 bases line up with TRBD1. The CDR3 nucleotides read TGTGCCAGCACCCAGCAGGGGGCTTCCTACAATGAGCAGTTCTTC. As protein: CASTQQGASYNEQFF.